A selection of T cell receptor beta chains follows, all from one sample in a study of blood T cell repertoires in COVID-19. Sequencing was performed with immunoSEQ multiplex PCR; in TCRdb, only in-frame clones are kept and a portion is missing. The table records some 110,000 clones, about 80% of them present only once. Source material: peripheral blood. These receptors were taken from a man aged 65 to 79 with acute or convalescent COVID-19. The CDR3 runs from the conserved cysteine through the conserved F or W. D genes are given only for firm matches. Some rows have no size entry. The others give once, few or many, or a class for an expanded clone.

TRBJ2-6 | TRBV5-1 | - | - | TGCGCCAGCAGTTTGGGGTCAGGGAAACTTGGCGGGGCCAACGTCCTGACTTTC | CASSLGSGKLGGANVLTF
TRBJ1-1 | TRBV9 | - | TRBD1 | TGTGCCAGCAGCGCAGTAGTTACAGGGGGCCGGACTGAAGCTTTCTTT | CASSAVVTGGRTEAFF
TRBJ2-1 | TRBV2 | - | - | TGTGCCAGCAGTGGTCAGACAGGTGAGCAGTTCTTC | CASSGQTGEQFF
TRBJ1-1 | TRBV30 | - | - | TGTGCCTGGACCCTGGGGAGCAACACTGAAGCTTTCTTT | CAWTLGSNTEAFF
TRBJ2-2 | TRBV3-1/TRBV3-2 | - | - | TGTGCCAGCAGCCTCGGGACATCTACCAACACCGGGGAGCTGTTTTTT | CASSLGTSTNTGELFF
TRBJ2-3 | TRBV18 | - | - | TGTGCCAGCTCACCGACATTTAGCACAGATACGCAGTATTTT | CASSPTFSTDTQYF
TRBJ1-5 | TRBV2 | - | - | TGTGCCAGCAGTGAAGAAGGGGGTGCTGGTCAGCCCCAGCATTTT | CASSEEGGAGQPQHF
TRBJ1-2 | TRBV30 | - | - | TGTGCCTGGAGAGAAAGGTGGTCAACTCTGGGCGGCTACACCTTC | CAWRERWSTLGGYTF
TRBJ1-1 | TRBV9 | - | - | TGTGCCAGCAGCGCCCTTGGAGAGAACACTGAAGCTTTCTTT | CASSALGENTEAFF
TRBJ2-3 | TRBV5-1 | - | - | TGCGCCAGCAGCTTGACGGGAGCAACGACAGATACGCAGTATTTT | CASSLTGATTDTQYF
TRBJ1-2 | TRBV6-5 | once | - | TGTGCCAGCTTTACCGTGGCAGGGCACTATGGCTACACCTTC | CASFTVAGHYGYTF
TRBJ1-5 | TRBV9 | - | - | TGTGCCAGCAGCGTAGGCGGATCCAATCAGCCCCAGCATTTT | CASSVGGSNQPQHF
TRBJ2-7 | TRBV5-4 | few | TRBD1 | TGTGCCAGCAGCTCCACAGGGGGCCTCTACGAGCAGTACTTC | CASSSTGGLYEQYF
TRBJ2-7 | TRBV5-6 | - | - | TGTGCCAGCAGCTTGACGGGAATCTCCTACGAGCAGTACTTC | CASSLTGISYEQYF
TRBJ1-1 | TRBV5-4 | - | TRBD1 | TGTGCCAGCAGCTTGGGGACAGGGGGCAGCGGCACTGAAGCTTTCTTT | CASSLGTGGSGTEAFF